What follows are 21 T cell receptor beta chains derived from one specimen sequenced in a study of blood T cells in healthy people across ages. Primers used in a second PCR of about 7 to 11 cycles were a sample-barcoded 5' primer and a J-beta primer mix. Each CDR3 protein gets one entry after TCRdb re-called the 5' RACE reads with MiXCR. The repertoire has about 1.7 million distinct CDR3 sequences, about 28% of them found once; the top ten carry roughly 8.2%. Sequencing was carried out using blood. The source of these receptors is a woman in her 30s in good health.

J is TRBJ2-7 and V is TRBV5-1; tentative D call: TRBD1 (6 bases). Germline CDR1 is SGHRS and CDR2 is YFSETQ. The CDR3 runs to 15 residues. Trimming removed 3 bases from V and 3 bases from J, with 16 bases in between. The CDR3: CASSSGQPGYYEQYF. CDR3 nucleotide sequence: TGCGCCAGCAGCTCTGGACAGCCTGGTTACTACGAGCAGTACTTC. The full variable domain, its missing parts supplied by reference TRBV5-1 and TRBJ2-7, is KAGVTQTPRYLIKTRGQQVTLSCSPISGHRSVSWYQQTPGQGLQFLFEYFSETQRNKGNFPGRFSGRQFSNSRSEMNVSTLELGDSALYLCASSSGQPGYYEQYFGPGTRLTVT.

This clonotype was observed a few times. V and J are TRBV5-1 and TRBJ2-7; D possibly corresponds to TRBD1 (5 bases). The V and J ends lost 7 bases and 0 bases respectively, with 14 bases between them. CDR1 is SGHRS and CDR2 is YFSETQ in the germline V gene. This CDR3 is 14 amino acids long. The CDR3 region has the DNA TGCGCCAGCTCTGACAGCCTCTTCTCCTACGAGCAGTACTTC. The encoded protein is CASSDSLFSYEQYF. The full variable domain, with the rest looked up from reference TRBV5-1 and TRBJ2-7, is KAGVTQTPRYLIKTRGQQVTLSCSPISGHRSVSWYQQTPGQGLQFLFEYFSETQRNKGNFPGRFSGRQFSNSRSEMNVSTLELGDSALYLCASSDSLFSYEQYFGPGTRLTVT.

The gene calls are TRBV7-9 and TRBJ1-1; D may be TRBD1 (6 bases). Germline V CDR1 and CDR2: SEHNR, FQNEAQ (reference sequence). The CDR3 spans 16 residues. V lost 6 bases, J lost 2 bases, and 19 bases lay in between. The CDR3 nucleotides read TGTGCCAGCAGTCACGGACAGCTAGCTGCCAACACTGAAGCTTTCTTT. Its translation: CASSHGQLAANTEAFF.

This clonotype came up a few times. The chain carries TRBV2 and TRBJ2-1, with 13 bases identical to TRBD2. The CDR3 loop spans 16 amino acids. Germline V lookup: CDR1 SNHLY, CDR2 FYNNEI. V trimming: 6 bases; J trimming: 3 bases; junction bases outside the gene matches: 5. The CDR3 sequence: CASRVGLAGFYNEQFF. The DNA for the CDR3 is TGTGCCAGCAGGGTGGGACTAGCGGGATTCTACAATGAGCAGTTCTTC.

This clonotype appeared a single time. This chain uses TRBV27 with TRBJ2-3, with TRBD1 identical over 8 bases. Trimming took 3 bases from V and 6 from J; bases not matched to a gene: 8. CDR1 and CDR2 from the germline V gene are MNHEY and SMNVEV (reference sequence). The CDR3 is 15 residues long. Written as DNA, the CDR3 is TGTGCCAGCAGTTTCGACAGGGGCCCCCTGGATACGCAGTATTTT. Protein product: CASSFDRGPLDTQYF.

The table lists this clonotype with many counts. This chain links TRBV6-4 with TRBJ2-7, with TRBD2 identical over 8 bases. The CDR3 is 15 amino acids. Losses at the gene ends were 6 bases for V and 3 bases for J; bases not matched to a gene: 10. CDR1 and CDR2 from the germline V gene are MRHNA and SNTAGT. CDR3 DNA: TGTGCCAGCAGCCTGTCTAGCGGGCGTAACTACGAGCAGTACTTC. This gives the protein CASSLSSGRNYEQYF.

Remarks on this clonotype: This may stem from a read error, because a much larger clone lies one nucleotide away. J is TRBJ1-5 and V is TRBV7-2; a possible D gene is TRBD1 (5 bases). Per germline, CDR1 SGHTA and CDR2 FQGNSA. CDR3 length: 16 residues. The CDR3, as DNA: TGTGCCAACAGCTCTCAGGTCAGGGAGAGAAATCAGCCCCAGCATTTT. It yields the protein CANSSQVRERNQPQHF.

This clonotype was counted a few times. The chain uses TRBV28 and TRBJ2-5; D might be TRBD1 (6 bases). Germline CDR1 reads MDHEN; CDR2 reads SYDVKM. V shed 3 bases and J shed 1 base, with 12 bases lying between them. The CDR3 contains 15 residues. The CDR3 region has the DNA TGTGCCAGCAGTTTCCCCGGACAGATCCAAGAGACCCAGTACTTC. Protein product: CASSFPGQIQETQYF.

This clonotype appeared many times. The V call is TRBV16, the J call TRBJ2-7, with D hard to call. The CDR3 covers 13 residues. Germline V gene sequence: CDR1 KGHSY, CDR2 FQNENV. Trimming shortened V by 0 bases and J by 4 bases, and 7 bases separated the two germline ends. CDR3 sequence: CASSQSPTYEQYF. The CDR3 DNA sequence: TGTGCCAGCAGCCAATCTCCGACTTACGAGCAGTACTTC. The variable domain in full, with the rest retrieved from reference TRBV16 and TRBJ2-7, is GEEVAQTPKHLVRGEGQKAKLYCAPIKGHSYVFWYQQVLKNEFKFLISFQNENVFDETGMPKERFSAKCLPNSPCSLEIQATKLEDSAVYFCASSQSPTYEQYFGPGTRLTVT.

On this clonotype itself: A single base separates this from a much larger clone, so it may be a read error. For the CDR3, the DNA is TGTGCCAGCAGGGCTAGGGGAGCCTTCGGGGAGACCCAGTACTTC. It translates to CASRARGAFGETQYF. V usage is TRBV12-3 or TRBV12-4 and J usage is TRBJ2-5; possibly TRBD1 or TRBD2 for D (5 bases each). The CDR3 consists of 15 residues. Between the trimmed V and J ends, which lost 6 bases and 5 bases, there was a span of 19 bases.

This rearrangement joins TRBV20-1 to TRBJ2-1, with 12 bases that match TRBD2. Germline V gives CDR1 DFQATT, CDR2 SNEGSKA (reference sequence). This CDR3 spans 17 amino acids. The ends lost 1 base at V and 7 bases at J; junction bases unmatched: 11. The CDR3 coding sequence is TGCAGTGCTAGAGCTGCCCCTAGCGGGAGGGCTTTAAATGAGCAGTTCTTC. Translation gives CSARAAPSGRALNEQFF.

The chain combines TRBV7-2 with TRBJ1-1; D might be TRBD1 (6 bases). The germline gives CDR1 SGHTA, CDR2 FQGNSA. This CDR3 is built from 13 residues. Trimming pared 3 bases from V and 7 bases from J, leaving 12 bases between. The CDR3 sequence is CASSFQGWGEAFF. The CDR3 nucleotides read TGTGCCAGCAGCTTTCAGGGGTGGGGTGAAGCTTTCTTT. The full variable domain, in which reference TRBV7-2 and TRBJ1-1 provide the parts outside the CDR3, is GAGVSQSPSNKVTEKGKDVELRCDPISGHTALYWYRQSLGQGLEFLIYFQGNSAPDKSGLPSDRFSAERTGGSVSTLTIQRTQQEDSAVYLCASSFQGWGEAFFGQGTRLTVV.

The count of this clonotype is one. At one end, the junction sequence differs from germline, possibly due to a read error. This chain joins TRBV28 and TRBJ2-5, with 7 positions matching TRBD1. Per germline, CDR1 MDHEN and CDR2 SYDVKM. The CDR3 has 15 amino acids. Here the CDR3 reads CVSSSTRTGEETQYF. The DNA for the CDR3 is TGTGTCAGCAGTTCGACTCGGACAGGCGAAGAGACCCAGTACTTC.

The CDR3: CATSRDEESYGYTF. CDR3 sequence (DNA): TGTGCCACCAGCAGAGACGAGGAGAGTTATGGCTACACCTTC. The chain has TRBV15 and TRBJ1-2; D ambiguous. The germline V gene encodes CDR1 LNHNV and CDR2 YYDKDF (reference sequence). This CDR3 is built from 14 residues. V was pared by 0 bases and J by 5 bases, with 10 bases between.

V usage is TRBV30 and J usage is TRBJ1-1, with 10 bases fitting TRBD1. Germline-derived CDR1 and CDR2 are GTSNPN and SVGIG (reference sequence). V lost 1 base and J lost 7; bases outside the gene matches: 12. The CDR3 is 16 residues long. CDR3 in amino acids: CAWSETLPGQGREAFF. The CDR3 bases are TGTGCCTGGAGTGAGACACTACCGGGACAGGGGCGTGAAGCTTTCTTT.

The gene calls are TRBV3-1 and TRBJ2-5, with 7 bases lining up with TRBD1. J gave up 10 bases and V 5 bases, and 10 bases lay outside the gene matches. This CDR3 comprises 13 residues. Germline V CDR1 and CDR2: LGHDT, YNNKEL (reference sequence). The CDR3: CASSNDRVEVQYF. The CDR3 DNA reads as TGTGCCAGCAGCAATGACAGGGTGGAAGTCCAGTACTTC.

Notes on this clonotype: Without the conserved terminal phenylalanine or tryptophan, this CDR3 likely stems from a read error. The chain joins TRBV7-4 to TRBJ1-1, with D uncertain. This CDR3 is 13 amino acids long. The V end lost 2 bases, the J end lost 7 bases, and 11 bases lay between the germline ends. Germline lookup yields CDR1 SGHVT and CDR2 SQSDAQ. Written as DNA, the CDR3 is TGTGCCAGCAGCTTATTGGGCCGAGGTGAAGCTTTCCTT. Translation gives CASSLLGRGEAFL.

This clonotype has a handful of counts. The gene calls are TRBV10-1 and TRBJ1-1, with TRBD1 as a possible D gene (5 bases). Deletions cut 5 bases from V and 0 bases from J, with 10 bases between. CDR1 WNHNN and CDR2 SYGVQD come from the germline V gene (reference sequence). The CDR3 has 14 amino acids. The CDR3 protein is CASSRGLLNTEAFF. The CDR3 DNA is TGCGCCAGCAGTCGGGGCCTTCTGAACACTGAAGCTTTCTTT.

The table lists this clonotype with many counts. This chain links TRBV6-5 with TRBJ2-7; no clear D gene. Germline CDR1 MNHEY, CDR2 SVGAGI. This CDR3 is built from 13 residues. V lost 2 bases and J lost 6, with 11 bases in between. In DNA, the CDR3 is TGTGCCAGCAGTTACGGGGTATATGGCGAGCAGTACTTC. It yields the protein CASSYGVYGEQYF.

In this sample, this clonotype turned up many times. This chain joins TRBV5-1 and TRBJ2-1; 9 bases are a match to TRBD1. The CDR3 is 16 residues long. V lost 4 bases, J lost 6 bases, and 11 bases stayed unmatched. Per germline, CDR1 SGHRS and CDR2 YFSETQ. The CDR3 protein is CASSIVAGTGSNEQFF. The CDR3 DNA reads TGCGCCAGCAGCATCGTGGCCGGGACAGGGTCCAATGAGCAGTTCTTC.

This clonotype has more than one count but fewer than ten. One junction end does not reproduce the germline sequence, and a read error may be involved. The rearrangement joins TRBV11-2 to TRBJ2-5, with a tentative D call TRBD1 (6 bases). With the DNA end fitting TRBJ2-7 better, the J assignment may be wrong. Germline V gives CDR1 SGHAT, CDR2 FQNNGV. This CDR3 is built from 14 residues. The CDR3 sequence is CVSSLRTVGGEQYF. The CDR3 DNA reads TGTGTCAGCAGCTTAAGGACAGTAGGGGGCGAGCAGTACTTC.